This T cell receptor (beta chain) was found in a study of blood T cell repertoires in COVID-19. Study in general: Italy, Spain and the United States were the sources of the convalescent and acute COVID-19 samples. Sources were T cells, B-cell-depleted T cells, or PBMCs; the material itself was cDNA or gDNA.

CDR1 is SGHRS and CDR2 is YFSETQ in the germline V gene. Trimming shortened V by 4 bases and J by 3 bases, and 11 bases separated the two germline ends. The CDR3 consists of 13 residues. Authors' data handling: Amplification with reference gene primers provided the estimates of nucleated cell counts. Clones were read by immunoSEQ multiplex PCR, and TCRdb kept only the in-frame ones, dropping some. V and J calls and clone size come straight from that table; D and trimming were deduced from the DNA. The table has around 270,000 clones, 80% to 90% seen once. Sequencing was performed on peripheral blood. The TCR originated in a man aged 30 to 45 with active or convalescent COVID-19. The chain uses TRBV5-1 and TRBJ2-7, with D perhaps matching TRBD2 (5 bases). CDR3 sequence (DNA): TGCGCCAGCAGCCCCGGGGATGACTACGAGCAGTACTTC. This encodes CASSPGDDYEQYF.